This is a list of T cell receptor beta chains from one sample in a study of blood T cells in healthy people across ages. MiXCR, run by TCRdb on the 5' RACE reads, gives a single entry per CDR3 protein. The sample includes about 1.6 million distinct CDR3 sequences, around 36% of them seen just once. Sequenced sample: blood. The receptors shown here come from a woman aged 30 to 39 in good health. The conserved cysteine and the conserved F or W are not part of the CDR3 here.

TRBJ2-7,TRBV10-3,AVSEGLAGEALEQY
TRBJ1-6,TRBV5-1,ASSASRDRVGSPLH
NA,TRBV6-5,ASSYSSTGSYEQY
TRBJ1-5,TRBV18,ASSPTGPGGNQPQH
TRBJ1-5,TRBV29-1,SVGGGWDQPQH
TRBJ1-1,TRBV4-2,ASSQELVGNTEAF
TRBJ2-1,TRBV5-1,ASSAAPSVVDEQF
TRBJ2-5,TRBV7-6,ASSLAPLLAGGPDETQY
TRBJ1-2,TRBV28,ASLQGATGANYGYT
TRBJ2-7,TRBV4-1,ASSQGVQYYEQY
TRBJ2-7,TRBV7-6,ASSPHSSYEQY
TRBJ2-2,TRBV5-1,ASSFQRGSNTGELF
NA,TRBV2,ASSEALGGTEQY
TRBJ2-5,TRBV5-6,ASREGDHQETQY
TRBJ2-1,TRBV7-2,ASSSRHYEQF
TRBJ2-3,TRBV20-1,SAREHLSGASTDTQY
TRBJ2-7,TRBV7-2,ASRRAGGGYEQY
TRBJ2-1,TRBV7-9,ASSSQGGEQF
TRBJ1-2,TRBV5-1,ASSSPRLRGYT
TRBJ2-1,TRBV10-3,AISTLTGGNEQF
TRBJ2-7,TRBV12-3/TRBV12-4,ASSFGPTSGDEQY
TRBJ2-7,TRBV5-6,ASSFSHNSYERY
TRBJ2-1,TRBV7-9,ASRPRGGSSYNEQF
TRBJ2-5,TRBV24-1,ATSDPSGRFQETQY
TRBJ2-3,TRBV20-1,SAQSRGDTQY
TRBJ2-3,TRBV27,ASSFGQGLADTQY
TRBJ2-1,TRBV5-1,ASSLLSGGADEQF
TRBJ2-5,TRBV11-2,ASSLGTRGGQY
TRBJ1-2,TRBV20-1,SARYIPDRGIYGYT
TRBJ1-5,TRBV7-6,ASSPSTGTGQPQH
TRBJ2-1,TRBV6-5,ASIGEGPANEQF